This TCR beta chain derives from a study of blood T cells in healthy people across ages. Study-wide findings and caveats: Diversity estimates from one million T cells were considered underestimates.

This clonotype was seen a handful of times. Its antigen remains unknown. V lost 6 bases, J lost 4 bases, and 7 bases stayed unmatched. CDR1 SQVTM and CDR2 ANQGSEA come from the germline V gene. This CDR3 comprises 14 residues. Through a sample-barcoded 5' primer and a J-beta primer mix, a second PCR was run for roughly 6 to 11 cycles. There were at least 3 million CDR3-containing paired-end reads obtained from each sample. TCRdb independently ran MiXCR on the 5' RACE reads; one entry per CDR3 protein. The sample has 1.5 million to 2 million distinct CDR3 sequences; roughly 30% are singletons. Isolated per sample were at least 6 million PBMCs.

J is TRBJ2-1 and V is TRBV29-1, with 9 nucleotides matching TRBD2. The TCR sequence derives from a woman aged 30 to 39 in good health. The sequenced material came from blood. CDR3 sequence reads: CSVGSGSVYNEQFF. CDR3 in DNA: TGCAGCGTCGGTAGCGGGAGCGTTTACAATGAGCAGTTCTTC.